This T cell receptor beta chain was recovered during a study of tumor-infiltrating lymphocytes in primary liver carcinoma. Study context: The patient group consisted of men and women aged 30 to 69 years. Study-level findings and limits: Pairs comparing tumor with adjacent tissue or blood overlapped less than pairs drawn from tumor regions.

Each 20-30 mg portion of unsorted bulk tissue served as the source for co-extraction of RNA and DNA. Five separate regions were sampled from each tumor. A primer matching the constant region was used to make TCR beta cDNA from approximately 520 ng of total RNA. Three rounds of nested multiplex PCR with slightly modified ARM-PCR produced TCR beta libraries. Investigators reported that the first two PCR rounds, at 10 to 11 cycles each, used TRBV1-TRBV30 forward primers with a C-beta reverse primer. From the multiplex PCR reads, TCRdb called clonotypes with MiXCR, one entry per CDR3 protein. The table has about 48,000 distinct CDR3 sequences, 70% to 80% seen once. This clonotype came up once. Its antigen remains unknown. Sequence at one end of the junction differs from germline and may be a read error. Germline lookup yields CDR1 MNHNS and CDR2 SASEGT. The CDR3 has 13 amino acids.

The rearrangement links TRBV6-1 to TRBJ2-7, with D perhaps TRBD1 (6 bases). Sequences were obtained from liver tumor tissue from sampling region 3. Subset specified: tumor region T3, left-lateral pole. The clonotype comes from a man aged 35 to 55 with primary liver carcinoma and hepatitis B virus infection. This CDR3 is CASSDRGPYEQHF. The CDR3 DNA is TGTGCCAGCAGTGACAGGGGCCCCTACGAGCAGCACTTC.